One and the same sample provided the 27 T cell receptor beta chains below, sequenced in a study of OX40 agonist ivuxolimab in advanced cancers. The data were produced by immunoSEQ multiplex PCR, yet TCRdb's version contains in-frame clones alone and is incomplete. The sample carries just over 40,000 clones, approximately 90% recorded once. Sample: CD4+ or CD8+ T cells sorted from blood, taken in a trial of the OX40 agonist ivuxolimab. Every receptor here comes from an adult with an advanced solid tumor such as melanoma, head and neck, liver or kidney cancer.

The rearrangement links TRBV6-5 to TRBJ2-1; D is undetermined. Trimming removed 2 bases at V and 4 bases at J, with 9 bases between. This CDR3 has 14 residues. Germline CDR1 MNHEY, CDR2 SVGAGI. For the CDR3, the DNA is TGTGCCAGCAGTTACCCCGACCGATACAATGAGCAGTTCTTC. Its translation: CASSYPDRYNEQFF.

The V gene is TRBV5-8, the J gene TRBJ1-1; a weak D match, TRBD1 (5 bases). This CDR3 spans 13 amino acids. Germline V gives CDR1 SGHTS, CDR2 YDEGEE. Trimming stripped 4 bases from V and 6 bases from J, with 13 bases between. The CDR3 is CASSGRVSAEAFF. The CDR3 region has the DNA TGTGCCAGCAGCGGCAGGGTTAGCGCTGAAGCTTTCTTT.

The chain joins TRBV6-1 to TRBJ1-2; perhaps TRBD1 as D (5 bases). Germline-derived CDR1 and CDR2 are MNHNS and SASEGT. Trimming took off 10 bases at V and 7 bases at J, with 16 bases between the two ends. This CDR3 spans 12 amino acids. CDR3 DNA: TGTGCCATTTCGTGGCCTGGGGGTGGCTACACCTTC. This translates into CAISWPGGGYTF.

The gene calls are TRBV19 and TRBJ2-1; possible D gene TRBD2, 6 bases. CDR1 LNHDA and CDR2 SQIVND come from the germline V gene (reference sequence). There are 15 residues in the CDR3. V was pared by 3 bases and J by 2 bases, with 11 bases between. For the CDR3, the DNA is TGTGCCAGTAGTATCACATCGGGAGCCTACAATGAGCAGTTCTTC. The encoded protein is CASSITSGAYNEQFF.

The chain uses TRBV6-1 and TRBJ1-5, with D maybe TRBD1 (5 bases). The V gene lost 9 bases and the J gene lost 8 bases, with 14 bases spanning the gap. This CDR3 contains 12 residues. Germline V gene data show CDR1 as MNHNS and CDR2 as SASEGT. Here the CDR3 reads CASDSGREPQHF. As DNA, the CDR3 is TGTGCCAGTGACAGTGGTAGGGAGCCCCAGCATTTT.

The rearrangement uses TRBV14 and TRBJ2-7; D might be TRBD2 (6 bases). Trimming took off 2 bases at V and 0 bases at J, with 11 bases between the two ends. The CDR3 totals 15 residues. Germline assignment: CDR1 SGHDN and CDR2 FVKESK. CDR3 nucleotide sequence: TGTGCCAGCAGCCAACTCGCGGGAACCTCCTACGAGCAGTACTTC. Protein: CASSQLAGTSYEQYF.

The chain links TRBV27 to TRBJ2-7; D is uncertain. V gave up 1 base and J gave up 3 bases, with 7 bases separating them. Germline V gene lookup returns CDR1 MNHEY and CDR2 SMNVEV (reference sequence). The CDR3 is 13 amino acids. CDR3 residues: CASSLFMDYEQYF. In DNA form, the CDR3 reads TGTGCCAGCAGTTTATTTATGGACTACGAGCAGTACTTC.

The gene calls are TRBV7-3 and TRBJ2-3, with 8 bases identical to TRBD2. CDR1 and CDR2 (germline): SGHTA, FQGTGA. The V and J ends lost 0 bases and 1 base, in that order; junction bases with no gene match: 15. This CDR3 is 20 amino acids long. The CDR3, as DNA: TGTGCCAGCAGCTTAACGGTCGGGGCGGCGGGAGGCCGGGGCACAGATACGCAGTATTTT. Amino acids: CASSLTVGAAGGRGTDTQYF.

The chain uses TRBV6-4 and TRBJ2-3; 9 bases map to TRBD2. CDR1 and CDR2 (germline): MRHNA, SNTAGT. The CDR3 covers 18 residues. The junction had 18 bases not matched to a gene; V was cut back by 3 bases and J by 8 bases. The CDR3 nucleotides are TGTGCCAGCAGTGAAACGCGTTCCCGGACTAGCGCGTTTGGTACGCAGTATTTT. It codes for CASSETRSRTSAFGTQYF.

The genes are TRBV7-9 and TRBJ2-7; the D gene is possibly TRBD1 (6 bases). The CDR3 runs 17 residues. The germline V gene encodes CDR1 SEHNR and CDR2 FQNEAQ (reference sequence). Trimming pared 5 bases from V and 1 base from J, leaving 21 bases between. The CDR3 spells CASSPKFPGGQSYEQYF. The CDR3 DNA reads TGTGCCAGCAGCCCTAAGTTCCCTGGGGGACAATCCTACGAGCAGTACTTC.

V is TRBV7-9 and J is TRBJ2-7; tentatively, D is TRBD1 or TRBD2 (5 bases each). The CDR3 contains 14 residues. CDR1 is SEHNR, CDR2 FQNEAQ, per germline (reference sequence). The V gene lost 7 bases and the J gene lost 0 bases, with 13 bases spanning the gap. The chain's CDR3 is CASKSGTDSYEQYF. The CDR3 coding sequence is TGTGCCAGCAAGTCAGGGACGGACTCCTACGAGCAGTACTTC.

This clone was observed a handful of times. V is TRBV4-1 and J is TRBJ2-3, with 8 bases matching TRBD2. This CDR3 has 17 amino acids. Germline V gene lookup returns CDR1 MGHRA and CDR2 YSYEKL. V lost 1 base and J lost 6; bases outside the gene matches: 12. CDR3 region: CASSQGTGGPSSDTQYF. The CDR3 region has the DNA TGCGCCAGCAGCCAAGGCACGGGAGGGCCCTCTTCCGATACGCAGTATTTT.

V and J are TRBV28 and TRBJ1-6; D remains unclear. Deletions cut 3 bases from V and 10 bases from J, with 13 bases between. Germline assignment: CDR1 MDHEN and CDR2 SYDVKM. The length of the CDR3 is 14 residues. The CDR3: CASSFRVGLSPLHF. The CDR3 nucleotides read TGTGCCAGCAGTTTTCGGGTAGGGCTCTCACCCCTCCACTTT.

The genes are TRBV10-1 and TRBJ2-7, with D possibly being TRBD2 (6 bases). Germline lookup yields CDR1 WNHNN and CDR2 SYGVQD (reference sequence). This CDR3 has 17 residues. V gave up 2 bases and J gave up 0 bases, with 17 bases separating them. This CDR3 reads CASSEGSSDLSSYEQYF. For the CDR3, the DNA is TGCGCCAGCAGTGAGGGGTCTAGCGACTTGAGCTCCTACGAGCAGTACTTC.

This sequence joins TRBV27 and TRBJ2-1; D may be TRBD2 (6 bases). The CDR3 contains 13 residues. CDR1 and CDR2 from the germline V gene are MNHEY and SMNVEV (reference sequence). V shed 3 bases and J shed 8 bases, with 11 bases lying between them. CDR3 amino acids: CASSLVWRDEQFF. The CDR3 coding sequence is TGTGCCAGCAGTTTGGTCTGGAGGGATGAGCAGTTCTTC.

This clone was detected once. The chain couples TRBV28 to TRBJ1-1; no firm D call. Germline values: CDR1 MDHEN, CDR2 SYDVKM. This CDR3 has 15 amino acids. Trimming took off 3 bases at V and 0 bases at J, with 11 bases between the two ends. CDR3 sequence: CASSFSRVMNTEAFF. For the CDR3, the DNA is TGTGCCAGCAGTTTTTCTAGGGTCATGAACACTGAAGCTTTCTTT.

V gene TRBV7-2 combines with J gene TRBJ1-3; D not resolved. This CDR3 contains 13 residues. V was cut by 5 bases and J by 9 bases, with 14 bases left in between. The germline V gene has CDR1 SGHTA and CDR2 FQGNSA. The CDR3 DNA reads as TGTGCCAGCAGCATCGGCCCGTCGGGCACCATATATTTT. This translates into CASSIGPSGTIYF.

This chain connects TRBV9 to TRBJ2-3; no reliable D call. The CDR3 has 13 residues. V lost 4 bases to trimming and J lost 1 base, with 7 bases between them. In germline, CDR1 is SGDLS, CDR2 YYNGEE. CDR3 amino acids: CASSLGRTDTQYF. CDR3 bases: TGTGCCAGCAGCTTGGGCCGCACAGATACGCAGTATTTT.

The chain links TRBV6-4 to TRBJ2-3; 9 bases fit TRBD1. CDR3 length: 16 residues. Germline assignment: CDR1 MRHNA and CDR2 SNTAGT. V lost 6 bases, J lost 4 bases, and 11 bases stayed unmatched. The CDR3 reads CASSPPGQGVADTQYF. DNA for the CDR3: TGTGCCAGCAGCCCTCCGGGACAGGGTGTCGCAGATACGCAGTATTTT.

This clone is a singleton in its sample. The chain couples TRBV5-1 to TRBJ1-1, with 8 nucleotides matching TRBD1. CDR3 length: 16 residues. Looked up from germline, CDR1 is SGHRS and CDR2 is YFSETQ. With V trimmed by 1 base and J by 2 bases, 7 bases remained unmatched. This chain's CDR3 is CASSLFETGVNTEAFF. The CDR3 DNA reads TGCGCCAGCAGCTTGTTTGAGACAGGGGTCAACACTGAAGCTTTCTTT.

This chain connects TRBV2 to TRBJ1-5, with D perhaps matching TRBD1 (6 bases). Germline loops: CDR1 SNHLY, CDR2 FYNNEI. V was cut by 10 bases and J by 4 bases, with 17 bases left in between. The CDR3 is 14 amino acids. CDR3 protein: CATRPAGVNQPQHF. CDR3 bases: TGTGCCACCCGGCCGGCAGGGGTGAATCAGCCCCAGCATTTT.

This chain joins TRBV19 and TRBJ2-7; 12 nucleotides align to TRBD2. The CDR3 runs 14 residues. Germline V gene sequence: CDR1 LNHDA, CDR2 SQIVND (reference sequence). The V segment lost 3 bases and the J segment 4 bases; nucleotides outside the gene matches: 1. CDR3 amino acids: CASSMGTSGYEQYF. For the CDR3, the DNA is TGTGCCAGTAGTATGGGGACTAGCGGGTACGAGCAGTACTTC.

There are a few counts of this clone. The chain employs TRBV28 and TRBJ2-2; a weak D match, TRBD1 (6 bases). V gave up 8 bases and J gave up 0 bases, with 16 bases separating them. The CDR3 length is 16 residues. Germline assignment: CDR1 MDHEN and CDR2 SYDVKM. CDR3 in DNA: TGTGCCAGCGGATCACGGGACATCACGAACACCGGGGAGCTGTTTTTT. It codes for CASGSRDITNTGELFF.

The chain recombines TRBV6-5 with TRBJ2-7; D call uncertain. This CDR3 has 13 amino acids. Trimming stripped 2 bases from V and 6 bases from J, with 11 bases between. The germline gives CDR1 MNHEY, CDR2 SVGAGI. The CDR3 loop reads CASSYGPSGEQYF. The CDR3 DNA reads TGTGCCAGCAGTTACGGCCCCTCGGGCGAGCAGTACTTC.

The genes are TRBV7-9 and TRBJ2-1; TRBD2 agrees at 10 bases. The length of the CDR3 is 15 residues. CDR1 and CDR2 (germline): SEHNR, FQNEAQ (reference sequence). V lost 4 bases, J lost 2 bases, and 2 bases stayed unmatched. DNA of the CDR3: TGTGCCAGCAGCTCCGGGACTAGCGCCTACAATGAGCAGTTCTTC. Translated, it gives CASSSGTSAYNEQFF.

This clone was detected ten times or more. The chain links TRBV5-6 to TRBJ2-7, with D perhaps TRBD1 (6 bases). The germline V gene has CDR1 SGHDT and CDR2 YYEEEE. CDR3 length: 15 amino acids. Trimming removed 4 bases at V and 5 bases at J, with 19 bases between. This chain's CDR3 is CASSPRGSSRHEQYF. The CDR3 bases are TGTGCCAGCAGCCCGAGGGGGTCCTCACGCCACGAGCAGTACTTC.

Turning to this clone: At one boundary the junction diverges from the germline segment, which might be a read error. Distinct nucleotide sequences in the sample also encode this CDR3. This rearrangement joins TRBV30 to TRBJ2-7, with D unclear. The CDR3 is made up of 11 amino acids. Germline assignment: CDR1 GTSNPN and CDR2 SVGIG (reference sequence). CDR3 residues: CAWSTSYEQYF. As DNA, the CDR3 is TGCGCCTGGAGTACCTCCTACGAGCAGTACTTC.